The clone carrying this TCR beta chain was observed once. These data originate in a study of PD-1 blockade in mismatch repair-deficient tumors. This table comes from immunoSEQ multiplex PCR, and its TCRdb copy is limited to in-frame clones, with some not included. This sample has about 100,000 clones, with approximately 80% found just once. The length of the CDR3 is 17 residues. With 4 bases clipped from V and 5 bases from J, the junction kept 16 bases outside the gene matches. The germline gives CDR1 SGHRS, CDR2 YFSETQ. TCRs were sequenced from three patients responding to pembrolizumab. The sample was peripheral blood, taken roughly 35 weeks after starting pembrolizumab. The TCR sequence derives from an adult with mismatch repair-deficient cancer. This rearrangement joins TRBV5-1 to TRBJ2-3, with 7 bases matching TRBD2. The CDR3 DNA reads as TGCGCCAGCAGCGCCCTAAGCGGGATTGGGTCAGTAGATACGCAGTATTTT. Protein: CASSALSGIGSVDTQYF.